A selection of T cell receptor beta chains follows, all from one sample in a study of vaccination and CD4 T cells after COVID-19. TCRdb re-called the PCR reads with MiXCR, one entry per CDR3 protein. The sample consists of about 8,900 distinct CDR3 sequences, 55% to 75% of them appearing once. Antigens of these TCRs are unknown. Sequenced material: CD4+ T cells from blood, cultured in vitro. The receptors stem from a human donor who had recovered from COVID-19. Both conserved end residues are trimmed from each CDR3. Each record gives: clone size, V gene, J gene, CDR3 protein. Size values are once, few and many counts, or a class for expanded clones, and some rows have none.

>-|TRBV20-1|TRBJ2-1
SVGAWVGDEQF
>-|TRBV19|TRBJ1-3
ASSQGTAVDTIY
>-|TRBV20-1|TRBJ1-1
SARDPSRANTEAF
>few|TRBV27|TRBJ1-6
ASSQSLGAPLH
>-|TRBV2|TRBJ1-2
ASSEASLYGYT
>-|TRBV11-2|TRBJ2-7
ASSRRDFYEQY
>-|TRBV6-1|TRBJ1-5
ASRRQGPHQPQH
>once|TRBV7-9|TRBJ1-3
ASSWSGSGNTIY
>few|TRBV20-1|TRBJ2-7
SAIRGGSYEQY
>once|TRBV19|TRBJ1-5
ASTPGGGWVPQH